The clone carrying this TCR beta chain has ten or more counts. No antigen is known for it. This record belongs to a study of T-cell memory formation after mild COVID-19. The overall study: TCR clusters were mostly confined to one donor each. Points from the study as a whole: The SARS-CoV-2 specificity of second-wave clones reaching peak at day 37 remained unverified.

TCRdb used MiXCR to reprocess the 5' RACE reads, holding one entry per CDR3 protein. The sample has about 470,000 distinct CDR3 sequences; roughly 23% are singletons. Germline V CDR1 and CDR2: SGHRS, YFSETQ. The CDR3 contains 14 residues. The V end lost 0 bases, the J end lost 2 bases, and 8 bases lay between the germline ends. This receptor was obtained from an adult woman who had mild COVID-19 (a few samples of this study predate the infection). Cell type and time point are not known. The chain recombines TRBV5-1 with TRBJ1-2; possible D gene TRBD1, 6 bases. The sample taken for sequencing was PBMCs or a T cell subset sorted from them (not recorded which). CDR3 protein: CASSLGTGNYGYTF. The CDR3 DNA reads as TGCGCCAGCAGCTTGGGAACAGGGAACTATGGCTACACCTTC.